This record concerns one T cell receptor beta chain sequence. Its target is not known. The source of the sample is a study of T cells expressing NK-cell markers. About the research overall: Among the eight sequenced donors, seven tested HCMV-seropositive and one tested seronegative.

The authors made TCR beta cDNA libraries by 5'RACE template switching. This switching added a universal primer site and UMIs. After re-calling the 5' RACE reads, TCRdb lists one entry per CDR3 protein, DNA absent. This sample's clone table lists roughly 300,000 distinct CDR3 sequences. The length of the CDR3 is 14 residues. Broader study findings: For several donors, the dominant NKG2C+ clonotypes made up roughly 1.0-7.5% of their CD8+ T cells.

The sequence came from a woman between 18 and 75 years old in good health. Sequenced: blood T cells: a sorted CD56 or NKG2C T cell subset, CD4+ or CD8+ T cells, or bulk PBMC T cells (not recorded which). V gene TRBV12-3 or TRBV12-4 combines with J gene TRBJ1-4; TCRdb calls TRBD1, which cannot be checked without DNA. The CDR3 sequence is CASSRDRVGEKLFF.